The 22 T cell receptor beta chains given below trace back to one sample, sequenced in a study of T cell responses to AZD1222 COVID-19 vaccine. Clones were sequenced by immunoSEQ multiplex PCR, and TCRdb holds only the in-frame ones, with some missing. The sample has 150,000 or so clones; more than 75% are singletons. The material was peripheral blood, obtained 28 days after the second AZD1222 dose. The receptors stem from an adult who received the AZD1222 COVID-19 vaccine.

V and J are TRBV5-1 and TRBJ1-1; D unresolved. The CDR3 extends over 14 amino acids. Looked up from germline, CDR1 is SGHRS and CDR2 is YFSETQ. V lost 2 bases and J lost 0, with 8 bases in between. The CDR3 protein is CASSFGQLNTEAFF. The CDR3 bases are TGCGCCAGCAGCTTCGGGCAGCTGAACACTGAAGCTTTCTTT.

This chain links TRBV6-2 or TRBV6-3 with TRBJ2-5; possible D gene TRBD1, 6 bases. Germline CDR1 is MNHEY and CDR2 is SVGEGT. There are 13 residues in the CDR3. V was cut by 5 bases and J by 4 bases, with 11 bases left in between. CDR3 coding DNA: TGTGCCAGCAGTCCCATCAGGGGAGAGACCCAGTACTTC. It encodes CASSPIRGETQYF.

This clone was counted once. The chain employs TRBV19 and TRBJ1-3; D call uncertain. From germline, CDR1 is LNHDA and CDR2 SQIVND (reference sequence). The germline V and J ends were trimmed by 5 bases and 3 bases, with 14 bases remaining between them. CDR3 size: 15 residues. The CDR3 coding sequence is TGTGCCAGTAGTCCCCCGTGGATGGGTGGAAACACCATATATTTT. This sequence encodes CASSPPWMGGNTIYF.

The V call is TRBV4-3, the J call TRBJ2-5, with 8 bases identical to TRBD2. CDR3 length: 15 residues. Losses at the gene ends were 3 bases for V and 4 bases for J; bases not matched to a gene: 7. CDR1 and CDR2 (germline): LGHNA, YSLEER. The CDR3 bases are TGCGCCAGCAGCCAGGCAAGCGGGAGTTTAGAGACCCAGTACTTC. It codes for CASSQASGSLETQYF.

The chain recombines TRBV27 with TRBJ2-7; 7 bases agree with TRBD2. Germline trimming cut 4 bases from V and 2 bases from J; bases unmatched to any gene: 14. In germline, CDR1 is MNHEY, CDR2 SMNVEV (reference sequence). The CDR3 has 17 amino acids. The chain's CDR3 is CASSSYGGASGPYEQYF. Here the CDR3 DNA reads TGTGCCAGCAGTTCCTATGGTGGGGCTAGCGGACCCTACGAGCAGTACTTC.

V usage is TRBV5-1 and J usage is TRBJ1-5, with a weak D call TRBD1 (5 bases). Germline V gives CDR1 SGHRS, CDR2 YFSETQ. The V and J ends lost 0 bases and 1 base respectively, with 8 bases between them. This CDR3 is built from 15 residues. Here the CDR3 reads CASSLGGASNQPQHF. The CDR3 DNA sequence: TGCGCCAGCAGCTTGGGAGGGGCGAGCAATCAGCCCCAGCATTTT. The entire variable domain, with the rest obtained from reference TRBV5-1 and TRBJ1-5, is as follows: KAGVTQTPRYLIKTRGQQVTLSCSPISGHRSVSWYQQTPGQGLQFLFEYFSETQRNKGNFPGRFSGRQFSNSRSEMNVSTLELGDSALYLCASSLGGASNQPQHFGDGTRLSIL.

CDR3 bases: TGTGCCAGCACCAGTAGGAGCTCTGGGGCCAACGTCCTGACTTTC. This translates into CASTSRSSGANVLTF. The chain uses TRBV5-8 and TRBJ2-6; D remains unclear. The CDR3 sequence is 15 residues long. Per the germline V gene, CDR1 is SGHTS and CDR2 is YDEGEE. V was shortened by 6 bases and J by 0 bases, with 10 bases between the two germline ends.

The rearrangement joins TRBV9 to TRBJ2-1, with 15 bases matching TRBD2. V dropped 0 bases and J dropped 0; count of bases not matched to a gene: 7. Germline V gene sequence: CDR1 SGDLS, CDR2 YYNGEE. The CDR3 contains 20 residues. The CDR3 protein is CASSVGLGLAGGSSYNEQFF. DNA for the CDR3: TGTGCCAGCAGCGTAGGGCTAGGACTAGCGGGGGGGAGCTCCTACAATGAGCAGTTCTTC.

The V call is TRBV6-5, the J call TRBJ1-1; no clear D. This CDR3 is built from 11 residues. Germline V gene lookup returns CDR1 MNHEY and CDR2 SVGAGI. V was trimmed by 6 bases and J by 10 bases, leaving 12 bases between them. Here the CDR3 DNA reads TGTGCCAGCAGCGCGCCGAGTAGAGCTTTCTTT. Protein sequence: CASSAPSRAFF.

This clone was counted a single time. The chain joins TRBV29-1 to TRBJ2-7; tentatively, D is TRBD2 (5 bases). Germline V gives CDR1 SQVTM, CDR2 ANQGSEA. The CDR3 runs to 16 residues. The germline V and J ends were trimmed by 0 bases and 3 bases, with 18 bases remaining between them. The CDR3 sequence: CSVEDPTLGRNYEQYF. DNA for the CDR3: TGCAGCGTTGAAGATCCTACACTAGGTCGGAACTACGAGCAGTACTTC.

The V gene is TRBV3-1 (or the pseudogene TRBV3-2), the J gene TRBJ2-2; 13 bases fit TRBD2. CDR3 length equals 21 residues. CDR1 LGHDT and CDR2 YNNKEL come from the germline V gene (reference sequence). J was trimmed by 2 bases and V by 0 bases; bases with no gene match: 12. This CDR3 is CASSQDAPGTSGIGNTGELFF. The CDR3 DNA follows: TGTGCCAGCAGCCAAGATGCTCCCGGGACTAGCGGGATCGGCAACACCGGGGAGCTGTTTTTT.

V is TRBV4-1 and J is TRBJ2-6; perhaps TRBD1 as D (6 bases). V lost 0 bases to trimming and J lost 0 bases, with 18 bases between them. The CDR3 is 20 amino acids. The germline CDR1 and CDR2 sequences are MGHRA and YSYEKL. CDR3 loop: CASSQDLLGRGSSGANVLTF. The CDR3 nucleotides read TGCGCCAGCAGCCAAGATCTTTTGGGCAGGGGAAGCTCTGGGGCCAACGTCCTGACTTTC.

This sequence joins TRBV5-4 and TRBJ1-3; tentative D call: TRBD1 (6 bases). There are 15 residues in the CDR3. Germline values: CDR1 SGHNT, CDR2 YYREEE (reference sequence). V lost 4 bases and J 0 bases, leaving 11 bases between the germline ends. For the CDR3, the DNA is TGTGCCAGCAGCCCGGACAGACCCTCTGGAAACACCATATATTTT. Residues: CASSPDRPSGNTIYF.

The chain carries TRBV5-4 and TRBJ2-5; 8 bases match TRBD1. This CDR3 region has 15 residues. Germline CDR1 and CDR2: SGHNT and YYREEE (reference sequence). J lost 1 base, V lost 4 bases, and 6 bases had no gene match. The CDR3 is CASSGQQGGQETQYF. CDR3 in DNA: TGTGCCAGCAGCGGGCAACAGGGGGGCCAAGAGACCCAGTACTTC.

The chain links TRBV5-1 to TRBJ2-4; the D is unclear. The germline V and J ends were trimmed by 0 bases and 11 bases, with 15 bases remaining between them. Looked up from germline, CDR1 is SGHRS and CDR2 is YFSETQ. The CDR3 spans 14 residues. CDR3 loop: CASSLDQTGKVQYF. The CDR3 DNA sequence: TGCGCCAGCAGCTTGGACCAGACCGGAAAGGTTCAGTACTTC.

This chain links TRBV4-2 with TRBJ2-1, with 12 nucleotides matching TRBD2. Germline-derived CDR1 and CDR2 are LGHNA and YNFKEQ. The CDR3 totals 16 residues. The V and J ends lost 0 bases and 10 bases, in that order; junction bases with no gene match: 7. This chain's CDR3 is CASSQDPGLAGQEQFF. In DNA, the CDR3 is TGTGCCAGCAGCCAAGACCCGGGACTAGCGGGTCAAGAGCAGTTCTTC.

CDR3 in amino acids: CASSPPGEVEQYF. In DNA, the CDR3 is TGTGCCAGCTCACCCCCGGGGGAGGTCGAGCAGTACTTC. The chain links TRBV18 to TRBJ2-7; D perhaps matches TRBD2 (6 bases). Germline V gives CDR1 KGHSH, CDR2 LQKENI. This CDR3 region has 13 residues. V gave up 3 bases and J gave up 6 bases, with 12 bases separating them.

The rearrangement joins TRBV5-1 to TRBJ2-7; D is undetermined. Trimming pared 3 bases from V and 0 bases from J, leaving 10 bases between. Germline assignment: CDR1 SGHRS and CDR2 YFSETQ. The CDR3 runs 14 residues. The CDR3 DNA sequence: TGCGCCAGCAGCTCCACACCTTCCTCCTACGAGCAGTACTTC. Translation gives CASSSTPSSYEQYF.

This rearrangement joins TRBV5-6 to TRBJ2-5; 7 nucleotides agree with TRBD2. The CDR3 spans 14 residues. Per germline, CDR1 SGHDT and CDR2 YYEEEE. With 3 bases clipped from V and 1 base from J, the junction kept 3 bases outside the gene matches. The CDR3 sequence: CASSWREGQETQYF. For the CDR3, the DNA is TGTGCCAGCAGCTGGAGGGAGGGCCAAGAGACCCAGTACTTC.

The rearrangement joins TRBV5-8 to TRBJ2-1, with 13 bases fitting TRBD2. The CDR3 sequence is 16 residues long. V was pared by 1 base and J by 10 bases, with 8 bases of the junction left unmatched. Germline lookup yields CDR1 SGHTS and CDR2 YDEGEE. CDR3 coding DNA: TGTGCCAGCAGCTTGCCGGGGACTAGCGGGAAGGCCGAGCAGTTCTTC. This codes for CASSLPGTSGKAEQFF. Full variable domain (rest looked up from reference TRBV5-8 and TRBJ2-1): EAGVTQSPTHLIKTRGQQATLRCSPISGHTSVYWYQQALGLGLQFLLWYDEGEERNRGNFPPRFSGRQFPNYSSELNVNALELEDSALYLCASSLPGTSGKAEQFFGPGTRLTVL.

This chain connects TRBV6-2 or TRBV6-3 to TRBJ2-3, with D perhaps matching TRBD1 (6 bases). Trimming removed 2 bases from V and 2 bases from J, with 14 bases in between. This CDR3 contains 16 residues. Germline values: CDR1 MNHEY, CDR2 SVGEGT. CDR3 residues: CASSYPQGRDTDTQYF. CDR3 DNA sequence: TGTGCCAGCAGTTACCCACAGGGTCGGGACACAGATACGCAGTATTTT.

The gene calls are TRBV27 and TRBJ2-2, with 13 bases identical to TRBD2. V shed 6 bases and J 5 bases; nucleotides not matched to a gene: 12. The CDR3 contains 18 residues. The germline gives CDR1 MNHEY, CDR2 SMNVEV (reference sequence). The DNA for the CDR3 is TGTGCCAGCAGACCTTTCGGACTAGCGGGAGTAGATACCGGGGAGCTGTTTTTT. As protein: CASRPFGLAGVDTGELFF.